This T cell receptor beta chain was identified during a study of blood T cell repertoires in COVID-19 (dated by TCRdb to about 2020). Background on the whole study: Collaborator samples came from the United States, Italy and Spain and covered acute and convalescent phases of COVID-19. The material from the prospective study consisted of cDNA or gDNA derived from T cells, B-cell-depleted T cells, or PBMCs. The dataset comprised deeply sampled blood TCRbeta repertoires from subjects exposed to, actively infected with, or recovered from COVID-19. The repertoires were released in a freely available public database meant as a resource for research on the immune response to SARS-CoV-2. Samples came from the ongoing ImmuneRACE study (first 160 participants) plus 1,254 subjects from 6 global collaborators. The sample metadata nearly always contained a de-identified subject ID, COVID-19 status, age in years and sex. Where available, HLA class I and class II types were taken from metadata supplied by the sample provider and were not determined by assay-based typing.

Results and caveats for the whole study, not just this receptor: The amount of clinical and demographic metadata varied by source and participant and was provided uncurated.

Trimming removed 1 base from V and 4 bases from J, leaving 17 bases between the germline ends. CDR1 and CDR2, looked up from the germline V gene (reference sequence), are MNHEY and SMNVEV. The CDR3 has 18 amino acids, counting the end cysteine and phenylalanine. The read is trimmed to its CDR3 DNA, 54 bases read in frame from base 1. TCRbeta CDR3 regions were amplified from genomic DNA using the immunoSEQ Assay, a bias-controlled multiplex PCR. The authors' analysis ran thus. The number of nucleated cells in each sample was estimated by amplification of reference gene primers within the assay. Sequence reads were collapsed and filtered to measure the absolute abundance of every unique TCRbeta CDR3 rearrangement. For each sample, productive Simpson clonality was calculated by taking the square root of Simpson's diversity index across productive rearrangements. What TCRdb holds here is the immuneACCESS table cut down to in-frame rearrangements. Part of the clones is not present; checked against another copy, under half of the missing clones reflect an unresolved V gene, and the others are unexplained. The DNA was the basis for D and trimming; V, J and clone size are from that table. This sample has about 54,000 clones in its table, and over 75% of those were observed once. In total, the top ten clones hold under 9% of the sample.

Collaborating institutions collected whole blood in K2EDTA tubes following their own protocols. For TCRbeta analysis, collaborators shipped samples as frozen whole blood, isolated PBMCs, or DNA extracted from either of those sample types. A remark on this clone: Its recognized antigen is unknown. Base qualities are not recorded, but no much larger clone differs from it by a single base.

The source is a woman aged 40 to 50 with active COVID-19. This chain is built from TRBV27 and TRBJ1-6; TRBD1 is a weak D gene call, 6 bases matching. Sequenced material: peripheral blood. This receptor has the CDR3 CASSLWPPGTNYNSPLHF. The bases read TGTGCCAGCAGTTTATGGCCTCCCGGGACAAATTATAATTCACCCCTCCACTTT.